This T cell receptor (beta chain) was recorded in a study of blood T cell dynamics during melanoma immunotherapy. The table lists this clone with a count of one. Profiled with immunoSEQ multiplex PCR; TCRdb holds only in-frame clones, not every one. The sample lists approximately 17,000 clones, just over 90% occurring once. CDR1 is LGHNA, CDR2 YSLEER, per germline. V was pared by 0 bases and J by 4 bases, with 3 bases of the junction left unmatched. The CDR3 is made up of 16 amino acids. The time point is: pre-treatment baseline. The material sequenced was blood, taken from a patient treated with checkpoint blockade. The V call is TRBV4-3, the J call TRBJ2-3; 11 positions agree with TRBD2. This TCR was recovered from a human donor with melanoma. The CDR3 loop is CASSQDLAGGPDTQYF. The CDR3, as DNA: TGCGCCAGCAGCCAAGATCTAGCGGGGGGCCCAGATACGCAGTATTTT.